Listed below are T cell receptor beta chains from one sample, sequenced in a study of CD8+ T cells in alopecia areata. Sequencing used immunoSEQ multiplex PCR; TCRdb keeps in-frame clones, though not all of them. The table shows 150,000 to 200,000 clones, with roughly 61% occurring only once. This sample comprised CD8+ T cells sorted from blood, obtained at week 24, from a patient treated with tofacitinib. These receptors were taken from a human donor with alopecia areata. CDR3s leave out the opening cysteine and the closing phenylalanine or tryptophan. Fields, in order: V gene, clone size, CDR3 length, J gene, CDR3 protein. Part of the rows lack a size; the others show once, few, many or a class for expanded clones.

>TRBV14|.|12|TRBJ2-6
ASSLRSGANVLT
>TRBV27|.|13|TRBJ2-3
ASSRGGRQTDTQY
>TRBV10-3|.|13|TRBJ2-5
AISDGLGTQETQY
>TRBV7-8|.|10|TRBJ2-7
ASNHGGDEQY
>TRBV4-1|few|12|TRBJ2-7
ASSQALTGIEQY
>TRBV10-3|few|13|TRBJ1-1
AISDGAGADTEAF
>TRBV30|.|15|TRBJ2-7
AWSLVTGQGSTYEQY
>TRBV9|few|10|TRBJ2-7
ASSATPLEQY
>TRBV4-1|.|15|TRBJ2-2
ASSQDLLAGNTGELF
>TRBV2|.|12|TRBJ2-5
ASSGAWIQETQY
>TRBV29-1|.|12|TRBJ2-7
SVEGTAGDYEQY
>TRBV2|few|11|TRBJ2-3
ASSDGGTDTQY
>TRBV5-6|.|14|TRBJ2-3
ASSLSGGRDQDTQY
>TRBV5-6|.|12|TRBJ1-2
ASSPGQGAYGYT
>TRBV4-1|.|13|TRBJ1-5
ASSPTGSGNQPQH
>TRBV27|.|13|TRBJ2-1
ASRPGGQGYNEQF
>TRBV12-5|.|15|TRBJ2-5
ASGLVLAGGHQETQY
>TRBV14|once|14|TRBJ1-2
ASSQDLRGLGDGYT
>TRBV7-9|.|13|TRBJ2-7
ASSLAHRDAYEQY
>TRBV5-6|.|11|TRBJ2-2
ASSLSGTGELF
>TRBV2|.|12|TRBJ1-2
ASSDTGLVNGYT
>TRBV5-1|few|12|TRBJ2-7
ASTQGRGTYEQY
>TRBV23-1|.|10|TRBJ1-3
ASSPLGNTIY
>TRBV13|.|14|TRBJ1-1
ASSQYEGHLNTEAF